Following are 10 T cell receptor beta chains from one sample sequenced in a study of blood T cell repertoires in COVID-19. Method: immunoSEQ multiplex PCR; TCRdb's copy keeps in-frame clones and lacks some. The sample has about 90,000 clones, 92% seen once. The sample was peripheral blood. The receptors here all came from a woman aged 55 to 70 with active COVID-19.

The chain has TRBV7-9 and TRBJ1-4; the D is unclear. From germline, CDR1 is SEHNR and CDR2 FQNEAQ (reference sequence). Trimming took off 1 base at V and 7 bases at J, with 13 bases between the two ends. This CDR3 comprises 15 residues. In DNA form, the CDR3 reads TGTGCCAGCAGCTTAGGGGCCTCTAATATTGAAAAACTGTTTTTT. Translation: CASSLGASNIEKLFF.

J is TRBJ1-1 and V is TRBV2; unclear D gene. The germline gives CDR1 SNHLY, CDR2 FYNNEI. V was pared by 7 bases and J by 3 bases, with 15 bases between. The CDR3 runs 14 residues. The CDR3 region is CASTEVRPDTEAFF. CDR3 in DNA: TGTGCCAGCACCGAGGTCCGACCGGACACTGAAGCTTTCTTT.

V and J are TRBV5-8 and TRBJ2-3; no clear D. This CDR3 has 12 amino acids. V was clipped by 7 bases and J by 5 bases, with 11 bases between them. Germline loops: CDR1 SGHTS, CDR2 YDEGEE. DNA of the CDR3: TGTGCCAGCGCCCGCCGGGTAGATACGCAGTATTTT. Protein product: CASARRVDTQYF.

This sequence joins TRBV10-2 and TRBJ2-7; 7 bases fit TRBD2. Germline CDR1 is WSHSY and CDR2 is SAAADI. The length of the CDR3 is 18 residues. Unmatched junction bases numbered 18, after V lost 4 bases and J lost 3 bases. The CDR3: CASSAGLTPSGGNYEQYF. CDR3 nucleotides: TGCGCCAGCAGTGCAGGCTTAACTCCTAGCGGAGGGAACTACGAGCAGTACTTC.

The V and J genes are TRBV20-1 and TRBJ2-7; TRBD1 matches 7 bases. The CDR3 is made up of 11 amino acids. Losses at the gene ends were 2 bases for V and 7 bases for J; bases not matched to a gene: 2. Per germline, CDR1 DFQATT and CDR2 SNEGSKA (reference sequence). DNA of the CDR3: TGCAGTGCTAGAAGGGGGCTGGAGCAGTACTTC. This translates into CSARRGLEQYF.

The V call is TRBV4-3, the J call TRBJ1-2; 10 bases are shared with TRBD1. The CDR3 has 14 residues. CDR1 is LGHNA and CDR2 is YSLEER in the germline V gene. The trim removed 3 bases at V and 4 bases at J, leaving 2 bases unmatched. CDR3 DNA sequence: TGCGCCAGCAGCCAGACAGGGGGCGGCTATGGCTACACCTTC. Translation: CASSQTGGGYGYTF.

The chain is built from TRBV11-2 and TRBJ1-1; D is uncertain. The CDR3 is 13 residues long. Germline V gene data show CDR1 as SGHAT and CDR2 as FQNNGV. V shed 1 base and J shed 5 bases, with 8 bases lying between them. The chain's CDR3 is CASSLVVRTEAFF. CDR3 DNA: TGTGCCAGCAGCTTAGTGGTGCGGACTGAAGCTTTCTTT.

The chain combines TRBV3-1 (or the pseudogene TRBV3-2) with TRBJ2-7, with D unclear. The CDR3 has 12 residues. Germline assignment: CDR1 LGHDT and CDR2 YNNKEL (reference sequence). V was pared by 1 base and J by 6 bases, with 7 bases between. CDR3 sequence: CASSQGVSEQYF. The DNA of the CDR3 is TGTGCCAGCAGCCAAGGAGTATCCGAGCAGTACTTC.

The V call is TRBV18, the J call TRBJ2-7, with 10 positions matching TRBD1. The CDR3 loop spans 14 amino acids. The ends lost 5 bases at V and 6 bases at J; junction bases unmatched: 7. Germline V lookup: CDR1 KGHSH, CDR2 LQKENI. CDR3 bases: TGTGCCAGCTCATCGGGACAGGGGTTAGGCGAGCAGTACTTC. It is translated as CASSSGQGLGEQYF.

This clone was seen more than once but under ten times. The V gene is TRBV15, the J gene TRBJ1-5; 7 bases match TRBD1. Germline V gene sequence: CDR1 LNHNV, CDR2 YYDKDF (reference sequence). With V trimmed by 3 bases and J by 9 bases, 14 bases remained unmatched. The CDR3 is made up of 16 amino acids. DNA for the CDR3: TGTGCCACCAGCAGGTCAAGGGCAGGGGGAAATTGGCCCCAGCATTTT. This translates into CATSRSRAGGNWPQHF.